This T cell receptor beta chain comes out of a study of T cells of healthy individuals. Trimming took off 4 bases at V and 0 bases at J, with 4 bases between the two ends. In germline, CDR1 is MDHEN, CDR2 SYDVKM. CDR3 length: 12 residues. TCRdb reprocessed the 5' RACE reads via MiXCR and lists one record per CDR3 protein. The repertoire holds over 95,000 distinct CDR3 sequences, roughly 18% seen once, with about 6.2% in the top ten. The chain employs TRBV28 and TRBJ2-7; D gene ambiguous. This clonotype originated in a human donor in good health. The CDR3 DNA reads TGTGCCAGCAGTTCCGTCTCCTACGAGCAGTACTTC. This sequence encodes CASSSVSYEQYF.